This T cell receptor (beta chain) was documented in a study of OX40 agonist ivuxolimab in advanced cancers. Background on the study: At under 85% male, the cohort had a mean age of approximately 60 years, ranging from about 23 to 79.

The V segment lost 3 bases and the J segment 8 bases; nucleotides outside the gene matches: 17. This CDR3 has 17 amino acids. Germline CDR1 reads GTSNPN; CDR2 reads SVGIG (reference sequence). Assay: immunoSEQ multiplex PCR; the TCRdb copy retains only in-frame clones and omits some. The top ten clones hold about 0.27% of a sample with about 98,000 clones, 85% to 95% of them seen once. Autoimmune disease history or systemic immunosuppression led to patients being barred. The rearrangement joins TRBV30 to TRBJ2-1, with 9 bases aligning to TRBD2. Sequenced here: CD4+ or CD8+ T cells sorted from blood, sampled in a trial of the OX40 agonist ivuxolimab. This receptor was obtained from an adult with an advanced solid tumor such as melanoma, head and neck, liver or kidney cancer. The CDR3 DNA sequence: TGTGCCTGGAGCACTCAAAGGGCGGGAGGGCCCATGGATGAGCAGTTCTTC. This encodes CAWSTQRAGGPMDEQFF.